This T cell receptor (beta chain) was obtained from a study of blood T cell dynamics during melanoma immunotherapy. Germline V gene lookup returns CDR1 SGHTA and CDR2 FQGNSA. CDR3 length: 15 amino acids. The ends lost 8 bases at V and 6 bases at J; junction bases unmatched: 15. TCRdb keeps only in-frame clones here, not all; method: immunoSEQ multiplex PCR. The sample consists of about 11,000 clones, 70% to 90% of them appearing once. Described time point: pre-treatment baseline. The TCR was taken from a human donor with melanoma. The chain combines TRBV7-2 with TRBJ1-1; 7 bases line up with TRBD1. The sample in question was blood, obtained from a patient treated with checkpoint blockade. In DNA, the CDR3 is TGTGCCAGCGGTCCCCCCGGGACAGTTCCTCCTGAAGCTTTCTTT. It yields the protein CASGPPGTVPPEAFF. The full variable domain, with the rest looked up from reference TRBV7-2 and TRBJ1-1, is GAGVSQSPSNKVTEKGKDVELRCDPISGHTALYWYRQSLGQGLEFLIYFQGNSAPDKSGLPSDRFSAERTGGSVSTLTIQRTQQEDSAVYLCASGPPGTVPPEAFFGQGTRLTVV.